This T cell receptor beta chain was documented in a study of blood T cell repertoires in COVID-19. Study overall: Sites in the United States, Italy and Spain provided acute and convalescent COVID-19 samples.

The CDR3 totals 17 residues. The J segment lost 8 bases and the V segment lost 1 base, leaving 13 bases of the junction unmatched. Germline CDR1 is LNHDA and CDR2 is SQIVND (reference sequence). Using immunoSEQ multiplex PCR, the repertoire was profiled, and TCRdb retains in-frame clones only, with some absent. The sample includes over 250,000 clones, over 75% of them seen just once. This clone was observed a few times. The chain uses TRBV19 and TRBJ1-5, with 8 bases identical to TRBD1. The sample was PBMCs or T cells enriched from blood (not recorded which). The source is a woman in her twenties or thirties who had recovered from COVID-19. The CDR3 spells CASSIVGDRGGGEPQHF. In nucleotides, the CDR3 is TGTGCCAGTAGTATAGTGGGAGACAGGGGCGGGGGAGAGCCCCAGCATTTT.